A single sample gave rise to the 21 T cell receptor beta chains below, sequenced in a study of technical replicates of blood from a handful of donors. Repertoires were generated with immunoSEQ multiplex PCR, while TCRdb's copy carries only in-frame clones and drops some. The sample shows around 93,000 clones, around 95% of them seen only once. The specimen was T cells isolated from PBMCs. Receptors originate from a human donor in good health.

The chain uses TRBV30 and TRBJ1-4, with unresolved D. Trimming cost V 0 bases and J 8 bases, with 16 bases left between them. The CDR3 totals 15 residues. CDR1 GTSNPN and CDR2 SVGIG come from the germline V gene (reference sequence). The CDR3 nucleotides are TGTGCCTGGAGTGTAGGGCTCAGCGGAAGGGAAAAACTGTTTTTT. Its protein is CAWSVGLSGREKLFF.

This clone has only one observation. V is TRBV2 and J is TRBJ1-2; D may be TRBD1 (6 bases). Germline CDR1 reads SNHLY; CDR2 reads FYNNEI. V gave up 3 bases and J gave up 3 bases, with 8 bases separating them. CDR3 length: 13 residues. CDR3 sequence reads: CASSEDRDYGYTF. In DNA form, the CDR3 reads TGTGCCAGCAGTGAGGACAGAGACTATGGCTACACCTTC.

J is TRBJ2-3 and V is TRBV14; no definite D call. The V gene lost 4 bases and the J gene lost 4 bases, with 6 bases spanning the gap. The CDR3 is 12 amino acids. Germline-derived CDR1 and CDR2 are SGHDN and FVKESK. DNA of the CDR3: TGTGCCAGCAGCCTGCGCCCAGATACGCAGTATTTT. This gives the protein CASSLRPDTQYF.

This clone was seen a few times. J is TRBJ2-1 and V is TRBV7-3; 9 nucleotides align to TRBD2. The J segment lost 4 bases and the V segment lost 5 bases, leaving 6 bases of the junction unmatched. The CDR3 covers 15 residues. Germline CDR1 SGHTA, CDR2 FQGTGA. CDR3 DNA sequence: TGTGCCAGCAGCACTACTAGCGGGCAGTACAATGAGCAGTTCTTC. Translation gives CASSTTSGQYNEQFF.

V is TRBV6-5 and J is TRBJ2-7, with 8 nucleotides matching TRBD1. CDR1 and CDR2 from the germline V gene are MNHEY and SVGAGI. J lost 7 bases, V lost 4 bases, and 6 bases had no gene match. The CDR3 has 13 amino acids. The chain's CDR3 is CASSLGQVREQYF. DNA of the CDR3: TGTGCCAGCAGTTTGGGACAGGTGAGGGAGCAGTACTTC.

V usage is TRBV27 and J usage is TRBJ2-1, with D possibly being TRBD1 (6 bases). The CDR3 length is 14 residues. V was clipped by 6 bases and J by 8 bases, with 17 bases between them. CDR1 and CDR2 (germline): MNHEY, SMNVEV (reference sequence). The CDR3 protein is CASSSYRDRDEQFF. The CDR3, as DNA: TGTGCCAGCAGCTCCTACAGGGATAGGGATGAGCAGTTCTTC.

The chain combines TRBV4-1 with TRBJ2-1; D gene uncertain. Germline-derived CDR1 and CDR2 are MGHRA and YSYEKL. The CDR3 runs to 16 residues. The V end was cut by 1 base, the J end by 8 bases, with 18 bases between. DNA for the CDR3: TGCGCCAGCAGCCAAGTAGAACTCCCCCCTGCGGATGAGCAGTTCTTC. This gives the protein CASSQVELPPADEQFF.

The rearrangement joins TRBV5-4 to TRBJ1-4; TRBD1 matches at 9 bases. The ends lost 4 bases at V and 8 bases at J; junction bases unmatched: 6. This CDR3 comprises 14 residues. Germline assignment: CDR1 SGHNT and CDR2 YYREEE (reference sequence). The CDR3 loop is CASSTRTGGEKLFF. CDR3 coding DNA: TGTGCCAGCAGCACGAGAACAGGGGGCGAAAAACTGTTTTTT. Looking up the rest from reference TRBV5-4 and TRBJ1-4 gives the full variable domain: ETGVTQSPTHLIKTRGQQVTLRCSSQSGHNTVSWYQQALGQGPQFIFQYYREEENGRGNFPPRFSGLQFPNYSSELNVNALELDDSALYLCASSTRTGGEKLFFGSGTQLSVL.

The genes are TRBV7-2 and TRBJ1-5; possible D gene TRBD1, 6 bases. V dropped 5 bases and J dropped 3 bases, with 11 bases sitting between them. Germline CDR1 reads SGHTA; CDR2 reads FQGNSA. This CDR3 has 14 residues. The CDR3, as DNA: TGTGCCAGCAGCGGACAGATCGACAATCAGCCCCAGCATTTT. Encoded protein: CASSGQIDNQPQHF.

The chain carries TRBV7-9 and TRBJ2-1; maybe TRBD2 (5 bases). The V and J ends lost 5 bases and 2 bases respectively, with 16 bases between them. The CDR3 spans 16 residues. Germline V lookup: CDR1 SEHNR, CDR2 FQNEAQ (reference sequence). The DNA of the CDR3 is TGTGCCAGCAGCCCCTTTAGAGGGAGAACCTACAATGAGCAGTTCTTC. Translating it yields CASSPFRGRTYNEQFF.

This CDR3 is CASSLTSVSYNEQFF. The CDR3 DNA is TGTGCCAGCAGCTTGACTAGCGTCTCCTACAATGAGCAGTTCTTC. V and J are TRBV11-2 and TRBJ2-1; 8 nucleotides line up with TRBD2. Germline CDR1 is SGHAT and CDR2 is FQNNGV. The ends lost 3 bases at V and 0 bases at J; junction bases unmatched: 1. The CDR3 totals 15 residues. Variable domain in full (rest from reference TRBV11-2 and TRBJ2-1): EAGVAQSPRYKIIEKRQSVAFWCNPISGHATLYWYQQILGQGPKLLIQFQNNGVVDDSQLPKDRFSAERLKGVDSTLKIQPAKLEDSAVYLCASSLTSVSYNEQFFGPGTRLTVL.

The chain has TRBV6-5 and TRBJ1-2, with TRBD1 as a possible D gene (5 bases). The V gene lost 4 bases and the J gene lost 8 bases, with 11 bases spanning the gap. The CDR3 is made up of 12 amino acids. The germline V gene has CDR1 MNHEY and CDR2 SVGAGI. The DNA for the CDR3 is TGTGCCAGCAGTTCCCTGGGGGGGGGCTACACCTTC. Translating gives CASSSLGGGYTF.

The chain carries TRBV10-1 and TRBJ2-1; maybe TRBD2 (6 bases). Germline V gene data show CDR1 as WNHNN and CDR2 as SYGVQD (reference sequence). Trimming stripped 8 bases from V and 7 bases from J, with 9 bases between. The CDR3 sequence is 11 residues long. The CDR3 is CASGSGNEQFF. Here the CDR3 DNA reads TGCGCCAGCGGTAGCGGAAATGAGCAGTTCTTC.

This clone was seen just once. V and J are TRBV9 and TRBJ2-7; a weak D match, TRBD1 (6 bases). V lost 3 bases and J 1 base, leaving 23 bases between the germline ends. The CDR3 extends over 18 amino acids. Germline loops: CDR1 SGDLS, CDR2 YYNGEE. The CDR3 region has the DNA TGTGCCAGCAGCGGAGGAATTACCACAGGGATGGGTTCCTACGAGCAGTACTTC. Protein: CASSGGITTGMGSYEQYF.

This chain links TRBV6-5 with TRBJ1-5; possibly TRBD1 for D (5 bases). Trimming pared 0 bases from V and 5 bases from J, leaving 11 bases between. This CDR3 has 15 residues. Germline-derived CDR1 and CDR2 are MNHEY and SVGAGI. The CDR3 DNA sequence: TGTGCCAGCAGTTACTCGTACAGGATGGATCAGCCCCAGCATTTT. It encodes CASSYSYRMDQPQHF.

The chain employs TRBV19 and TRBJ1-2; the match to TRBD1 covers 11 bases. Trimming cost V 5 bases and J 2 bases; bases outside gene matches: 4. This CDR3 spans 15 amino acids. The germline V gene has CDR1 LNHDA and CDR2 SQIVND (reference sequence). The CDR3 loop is CASSSGTGGNYGYTF. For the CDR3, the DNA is TGTGCCAGTAGTTCTGGGACAGGGGGAAACTATGGCTACACCTTC.

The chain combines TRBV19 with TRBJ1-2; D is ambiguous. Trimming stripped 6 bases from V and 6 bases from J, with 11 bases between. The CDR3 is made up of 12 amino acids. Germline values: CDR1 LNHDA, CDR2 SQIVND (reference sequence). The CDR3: CASSPRGNGYTF. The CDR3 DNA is TGTGCCAGTAGCCCCCGCGGGAATGGCTACACCTTC.

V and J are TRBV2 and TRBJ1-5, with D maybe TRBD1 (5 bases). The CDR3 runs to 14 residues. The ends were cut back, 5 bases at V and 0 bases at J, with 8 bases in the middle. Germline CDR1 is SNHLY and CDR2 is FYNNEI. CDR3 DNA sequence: TGTGCCAGCAGTAGGGGTTATAGCAATCAGCCCCAGCATTTT. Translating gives CASSRGYSNQPQHF.

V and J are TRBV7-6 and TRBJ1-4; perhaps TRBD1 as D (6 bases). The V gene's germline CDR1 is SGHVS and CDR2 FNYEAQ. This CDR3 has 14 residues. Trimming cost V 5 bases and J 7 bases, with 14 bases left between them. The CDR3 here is CASSATGNGEKLFF. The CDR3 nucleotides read TGTGCCAGCAGCGCAACAGGGAATGGTGAAAAACTGTTTTTT.

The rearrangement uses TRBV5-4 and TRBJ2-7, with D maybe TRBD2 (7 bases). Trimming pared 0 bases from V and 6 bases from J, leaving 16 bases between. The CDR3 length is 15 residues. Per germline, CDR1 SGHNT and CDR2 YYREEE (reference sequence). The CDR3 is CASSLETGGAVEQYF. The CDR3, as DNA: TGTGCCAGCAGCTTGGAAACGGGGGGCGCAGTCGAGCAGTACTTC.

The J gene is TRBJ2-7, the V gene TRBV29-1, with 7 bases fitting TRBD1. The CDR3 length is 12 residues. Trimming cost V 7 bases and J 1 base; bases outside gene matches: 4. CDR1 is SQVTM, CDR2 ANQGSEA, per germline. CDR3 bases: TGCAGCGGGAGACAGGGATCCTACGAGCAGTACTTC. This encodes CSGRQGSYEQYF.